Given below is one T cell receptor (beta chain) in context. This entry belongs to a study of blood T cells in healthy people across ages. Together with a sample-barcoded 5' primer, a J-beta primer mix was included in a second PCR lasting roughly 6 to 12 cycles. TCRdb reprocessed the 5' RACE reads with MiXCR, giving one entry per CDR3 protein. The table includes roughly 730,000 distinct CDR3 sequences, around 50% detected once. V was pared by 4 bases and J by 6 bases, with 10 bases between. CDR3 length: 14 amino acids. CDR1 and CDR2 from the germline V gene are LGHDT and YNNKEL (reference sequence). The clonotype originates from a middle-aged man in good health. Sequenced input: blood. The chain combines TRBV3-1 with TRBJ1-6; D call uncertain. CDR3 DNA: TGTGCCAGCAGCCCTAACCTCAGTAATTCACCCCTCCACTTT. Amino acid sequence: CASSPNLSNSPLHF.